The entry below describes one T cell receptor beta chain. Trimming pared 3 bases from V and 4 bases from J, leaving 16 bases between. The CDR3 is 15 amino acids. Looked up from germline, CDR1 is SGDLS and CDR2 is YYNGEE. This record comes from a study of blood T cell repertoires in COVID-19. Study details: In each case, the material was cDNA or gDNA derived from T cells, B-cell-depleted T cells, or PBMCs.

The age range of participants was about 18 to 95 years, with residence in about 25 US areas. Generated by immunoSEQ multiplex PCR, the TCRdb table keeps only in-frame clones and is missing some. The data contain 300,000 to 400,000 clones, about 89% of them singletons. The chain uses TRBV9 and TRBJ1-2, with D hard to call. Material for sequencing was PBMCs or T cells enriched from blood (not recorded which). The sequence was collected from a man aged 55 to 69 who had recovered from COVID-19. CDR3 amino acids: CASSGRLAFAYGYTF. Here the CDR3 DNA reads TGTGCCAGCAGCGGCCGACTAGCATTCGCCTATGGCTACACCTTC.